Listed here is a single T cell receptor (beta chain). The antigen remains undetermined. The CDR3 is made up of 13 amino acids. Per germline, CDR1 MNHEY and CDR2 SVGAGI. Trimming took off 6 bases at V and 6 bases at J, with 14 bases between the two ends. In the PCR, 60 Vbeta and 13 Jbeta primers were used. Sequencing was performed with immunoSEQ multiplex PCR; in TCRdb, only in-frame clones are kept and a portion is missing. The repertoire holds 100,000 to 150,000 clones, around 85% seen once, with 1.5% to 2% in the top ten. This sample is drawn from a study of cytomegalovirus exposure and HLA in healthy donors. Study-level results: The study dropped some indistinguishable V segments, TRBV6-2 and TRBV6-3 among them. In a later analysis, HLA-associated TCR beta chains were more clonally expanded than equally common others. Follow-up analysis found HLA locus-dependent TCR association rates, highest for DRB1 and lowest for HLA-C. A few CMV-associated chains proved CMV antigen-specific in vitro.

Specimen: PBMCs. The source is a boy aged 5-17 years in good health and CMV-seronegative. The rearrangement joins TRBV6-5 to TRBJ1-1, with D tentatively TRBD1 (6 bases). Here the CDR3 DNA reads TGTGCCAGCAGCTATACAGGGAGTGCTGAAGCTTTCTTT. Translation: CASSYTGSAEAFF.